This T cell receptor beta chain comes out of a study of beta chain features in type 1 diabetes. For the study at large: Cells sorted and examined across all samples totaled approximately 100,000,000. Study observations and caveats: Sampled from patients, naive, central memory and Treg TCRB repertoires appeared more similar than those sampled from healthy donors.

This clone was recorded once. Its matching antigen is unknown. This CDR3 contains 14 residues. The germline CDR1 and CDR2 sequences are PRHDT and FYEKMQ (reference sequence). V was clipped by 1 base and J by 7 bases, with 11 bases between them. Investigators reverse transcribed all isolated RNA, so they sequenced expressed TCRB transcripts. The data were produced by immunoSEQ multiplex PCR, yet TCRdb's version contains in-frame clones alone and is incomplete. The data contain about 470,000 clones, approximately 30% of them singletons. The chain employs TRBV13 and TRBJ1-5, with D maybe TRBD1 (5 bases). Sequenced material: naive CD4+ T cells from blood. The TCR was taken from a man aged 18 to 35 in good health. This CDR3 is CASSLAGSGQPQHF. The DNA for the CDR3 is TGTGCCAGCAGCTTAGCAGGGTCGGGACAGCCCCAGCATTTT.